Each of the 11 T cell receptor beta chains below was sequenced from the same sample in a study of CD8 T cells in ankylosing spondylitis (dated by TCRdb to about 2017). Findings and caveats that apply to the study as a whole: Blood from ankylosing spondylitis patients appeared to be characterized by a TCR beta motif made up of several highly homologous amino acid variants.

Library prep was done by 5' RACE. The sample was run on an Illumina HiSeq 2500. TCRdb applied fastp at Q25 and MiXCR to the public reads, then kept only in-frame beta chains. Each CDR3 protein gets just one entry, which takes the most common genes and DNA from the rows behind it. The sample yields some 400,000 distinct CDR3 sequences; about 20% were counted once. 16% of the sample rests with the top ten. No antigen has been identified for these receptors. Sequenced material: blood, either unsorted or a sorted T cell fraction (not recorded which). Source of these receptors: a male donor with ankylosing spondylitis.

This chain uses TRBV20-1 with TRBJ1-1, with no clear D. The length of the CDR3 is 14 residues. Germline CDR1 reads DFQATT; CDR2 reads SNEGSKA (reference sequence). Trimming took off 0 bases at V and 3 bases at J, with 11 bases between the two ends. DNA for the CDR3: TGCAGTGCTAGAGATGACTCGCGCGACACTGAAGCTTTCTTT. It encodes CSARDDSRDTEAFF.

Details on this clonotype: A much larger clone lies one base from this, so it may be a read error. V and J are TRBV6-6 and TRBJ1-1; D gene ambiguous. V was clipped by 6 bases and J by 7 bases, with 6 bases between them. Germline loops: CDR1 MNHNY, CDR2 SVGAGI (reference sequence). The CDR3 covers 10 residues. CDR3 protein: CASRRNEAFF. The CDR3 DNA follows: TGTGCCAGCAGGAGAAATGAAGCTTTCTTT.

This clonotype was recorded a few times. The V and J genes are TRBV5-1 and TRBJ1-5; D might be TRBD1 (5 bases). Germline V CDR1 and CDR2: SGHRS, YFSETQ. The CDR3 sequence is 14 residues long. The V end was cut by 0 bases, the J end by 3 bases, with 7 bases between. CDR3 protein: CASSLAGINQPQHF. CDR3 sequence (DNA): TGCGCCAGCAGCTTGGCAGGGATCAATCAGCCCCAGCATTTT.

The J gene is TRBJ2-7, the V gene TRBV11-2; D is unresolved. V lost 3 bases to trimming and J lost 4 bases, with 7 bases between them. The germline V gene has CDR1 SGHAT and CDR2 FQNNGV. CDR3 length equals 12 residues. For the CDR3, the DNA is TGTGCCAGCAGCTTGTCTAGGTACGAGCAGTACTTC. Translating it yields CASSLSRYEQYF. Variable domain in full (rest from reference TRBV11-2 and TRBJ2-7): EAGVAQSPRYKIIEKRQSVAFWCNPISGHATLYWYQQILGQGPKLLIQFQNNGVVDDSQLPKDRFSAERLKGVDSTLKIQPAKLEDSAVYLCASSLSRYEQYFGPGTRLTVT.

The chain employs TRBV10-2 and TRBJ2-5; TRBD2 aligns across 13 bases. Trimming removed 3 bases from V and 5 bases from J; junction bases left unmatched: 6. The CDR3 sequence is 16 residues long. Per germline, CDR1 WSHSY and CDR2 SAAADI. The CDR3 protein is CASSDLGLAGRETQYF. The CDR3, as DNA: TGCGCCAGCAGTGACTTGGGACTAGCGGGAAGGGAGACCCAGTACTTC.

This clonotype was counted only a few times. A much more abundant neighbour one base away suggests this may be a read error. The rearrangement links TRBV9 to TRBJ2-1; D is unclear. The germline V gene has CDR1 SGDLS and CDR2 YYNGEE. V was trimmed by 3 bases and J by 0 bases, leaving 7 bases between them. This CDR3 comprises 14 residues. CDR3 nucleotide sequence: TGTGCCAGCAGCGCCCAGAGCTCCTACAATGAGCAGTTCTTC. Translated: CASSAQSSYNEQFF. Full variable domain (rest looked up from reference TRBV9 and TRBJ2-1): DSGVTQTPKHLITATGQRVTLRCSPRSGDLSVYWYQQSLDQGLQFLIQYYNGEERAKGNILERFSAQQFPDLHSELNLSSLELGDSALYFCASSAQSSYNEQFFGPGTRLTVL.

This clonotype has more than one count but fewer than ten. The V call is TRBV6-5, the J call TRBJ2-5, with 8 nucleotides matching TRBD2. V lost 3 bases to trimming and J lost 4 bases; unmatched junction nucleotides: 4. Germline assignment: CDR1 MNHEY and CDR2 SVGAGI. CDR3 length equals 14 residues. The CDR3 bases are TGTGCCAGCAGTTATGGGCGGGAGGCAGAGACCCAGTACTTC. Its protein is CASSYGREAETQYF.

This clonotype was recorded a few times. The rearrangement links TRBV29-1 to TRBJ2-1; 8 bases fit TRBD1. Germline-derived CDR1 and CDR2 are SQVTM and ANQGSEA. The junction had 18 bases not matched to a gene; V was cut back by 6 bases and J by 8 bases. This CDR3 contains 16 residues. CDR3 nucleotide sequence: TGCAGCGTCACCCAATCCCTCAGGGGGCTGATCGATGAGCAGTTCTTC. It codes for CSVTQSLRGLIDEQFF.

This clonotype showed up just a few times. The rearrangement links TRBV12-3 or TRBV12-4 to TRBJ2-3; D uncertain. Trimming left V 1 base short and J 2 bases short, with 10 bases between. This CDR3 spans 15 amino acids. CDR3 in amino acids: CASSLELPHTDTQYF. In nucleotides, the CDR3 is TGTGCCAGCAGTTTAGAACTACCGCACACAGATACGCAGTATTTT.

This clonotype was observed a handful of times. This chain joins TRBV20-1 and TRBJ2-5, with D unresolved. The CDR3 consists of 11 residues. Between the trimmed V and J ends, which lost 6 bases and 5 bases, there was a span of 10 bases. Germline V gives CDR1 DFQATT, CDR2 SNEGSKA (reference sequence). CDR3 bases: TGCAGTGCCATCCTAGGGGAGACCCAGTACTTC. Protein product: CSAILGETQYF.

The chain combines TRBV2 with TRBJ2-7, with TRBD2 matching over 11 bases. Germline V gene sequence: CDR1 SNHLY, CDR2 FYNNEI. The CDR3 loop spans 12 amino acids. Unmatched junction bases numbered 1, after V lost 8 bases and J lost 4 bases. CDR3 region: CASGTSGYEQYF. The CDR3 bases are TGTGCCAGCGGGACTAGCGGTTACGAGCAGTACTTC.